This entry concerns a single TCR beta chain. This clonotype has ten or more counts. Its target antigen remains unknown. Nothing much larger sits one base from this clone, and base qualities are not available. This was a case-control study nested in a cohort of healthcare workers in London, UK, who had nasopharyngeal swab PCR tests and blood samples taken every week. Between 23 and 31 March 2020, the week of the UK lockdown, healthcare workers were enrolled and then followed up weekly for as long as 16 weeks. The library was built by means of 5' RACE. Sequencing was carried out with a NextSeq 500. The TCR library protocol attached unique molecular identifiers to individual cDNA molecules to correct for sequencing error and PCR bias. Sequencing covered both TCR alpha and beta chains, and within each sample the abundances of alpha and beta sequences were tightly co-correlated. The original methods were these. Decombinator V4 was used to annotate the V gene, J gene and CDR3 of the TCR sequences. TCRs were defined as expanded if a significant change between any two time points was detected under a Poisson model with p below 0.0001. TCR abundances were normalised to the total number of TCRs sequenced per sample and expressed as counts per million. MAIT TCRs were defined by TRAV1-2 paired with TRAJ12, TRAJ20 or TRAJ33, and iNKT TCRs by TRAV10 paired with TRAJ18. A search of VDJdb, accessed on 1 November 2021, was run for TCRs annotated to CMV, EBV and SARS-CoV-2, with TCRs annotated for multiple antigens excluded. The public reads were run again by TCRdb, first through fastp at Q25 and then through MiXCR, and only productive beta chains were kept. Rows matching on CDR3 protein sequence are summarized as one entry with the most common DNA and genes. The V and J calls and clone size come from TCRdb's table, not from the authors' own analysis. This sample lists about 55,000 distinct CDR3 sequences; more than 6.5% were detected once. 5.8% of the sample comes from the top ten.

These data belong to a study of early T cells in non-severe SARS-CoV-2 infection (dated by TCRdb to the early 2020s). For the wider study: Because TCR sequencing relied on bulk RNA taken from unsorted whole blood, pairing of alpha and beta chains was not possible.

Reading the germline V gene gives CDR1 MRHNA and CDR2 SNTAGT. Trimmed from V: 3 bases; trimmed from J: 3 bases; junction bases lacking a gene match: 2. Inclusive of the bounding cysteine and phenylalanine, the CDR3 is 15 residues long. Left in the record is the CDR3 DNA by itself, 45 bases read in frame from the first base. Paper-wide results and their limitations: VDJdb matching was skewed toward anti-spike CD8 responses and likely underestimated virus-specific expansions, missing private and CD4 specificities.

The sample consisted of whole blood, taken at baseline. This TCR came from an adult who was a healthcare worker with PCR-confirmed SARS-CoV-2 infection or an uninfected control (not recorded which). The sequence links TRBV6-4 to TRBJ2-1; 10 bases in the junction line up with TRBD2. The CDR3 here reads CASSDERGGYNEQFF. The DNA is TGTGCCAGCAGTGATGAGCGGGGGGGCTACAATGAGCAGTTCTTC.